The clone carrying this TCR beta chain was picked up a small number of times. These data originate in a study of T cells in Graves' hyperthyroidism and ophthalmopathy. Background on the study: Peripheral blood was acquired at first diagnosis, ahead of any therapy whatsoever.

This CDR3 has 15 amino acids. After removal of 3 bases from V and 6 bases from J, the junction contained 7 bases not matched to a gene. Looked up from germline, CDR1 is SGHRS and CDR2 is YFSETQ. Exclusion of a patient resulted from uncontrolled infection, other autoimmune disease, pregnancy or lactation. Diagnosing involved the use of clinical symptoms, serum thyroxine and TRAb, thyroid ultrasound and orbital computed tomography. Researchers took RNA transcripts and amplified the TCR beta CDR3 regions from them. The HTBI primer set drove a first-round RT-PCR of the TCR CDR3. TCRdb re-called the multiplex PCR reads with MiXCR, one entry per CDR3 protein. The data contain 750,000 to 950,000 distinct CDR3 sequences, about two fifths of them singletons.

This clonotype was sampled from a young man with Graves' hyperthyroidism. What was sequenced was blood. The chain has TRBV5-1 and TRBJ2-2; 8 bases map to TRBD1. The CDR3 region has the DNA TGCGCCAGCAGCTGGTCAGGGGGCGCGTCCGGGGAGCTGTTTTTT. Protein sequence: CASSWSGGASGELFF.